What follows is one T cell receptor (beta chain) and its context. Its target is unknown. Trimming took off 3 bases at V and 3 bases at J, with 5 bases between the two ends. CDR1 PRHDT and CDR2 FYEKMQ come from the germline V gene (reference sequence). CDR3 length: 13 residues. This PCR relied on a set of 60 Vbeta primers and 13 Jbeta primers. Using immunoSEQ multiplex PCR, the repertoire was profiled, and TCRdb retains in-frame clones only, with some absent. The sample has approximately 150,000 clones, approximately 80% seen once. The sample is drawn from a study of cytomegalovirus exposure and HLA in healthy donors. Study-wide results and limits: When the data were analyzed later, several of the most significant clusters appeared to be linked to common viral pathogens.

The donors comprised healthy bone marrow donors. This clonotype was sampled from a young man in good health and CMV-seropositive. The source material was PBMCs. The chain uses TRBV13 and TRBJ2-2; possible D gene TRBD1, 5 bases. The CDR3, as DNA: TGTGCCAGCAGCTTGACAGACACCGGGGAGCTGTTTTTT. Amino acids: CASSLTDTGELFF.